Listed below are T cell receptor beta chains from one sample, sequenced in a study of T cells in Graves' hyperthyroidism and ophthalmopathy. TCRdb independently ran MiXCR on the multiplex PCR reads; one entry per CDR3 protein. Among about 360,000 distinct CDR3 sequences, roughly 13% were seen once, and the ten largest hold roughly 8.3%. Sequencing was performed on blood. The origin of the receptors is a woman younger than 30 with Graves' hyperthyroidism. CDR3s include the opening cysteine and the closing phenylalanine or tryptophan. A D gene is named only where the DNA matches it firmly. A row's size may be missing; if present it is once, few, many or a size class.

>TRBV7-9|TRBD2|.|15|TRBJ2-2
CASIQAGGGAGELFF
TGTGCCAGCATCCAAGCGGGAGGAGGCGCCGGGGAGCTGTTTTTT
>TRBV28|.|many|16|TRBJ1-2
CASSSLGLEGLGGYTF
TGTGCCAGCAGTTCCTTGGGATTGGAGGGCTTAGGAGGCTACACCTTC
>TRBV7-8|.|many|17|TRBJ1-3
CASSLWGSPAEGNTIYF
TGTGCCAGCAGCTTATGGGGCAGCCCGGCGGAGGGAAACACCATATATTTT
>TRBV2|TRBD2|.|16|TRBJ2-1
CASGGLAERSYNEQFF
TGTGCCAGCGGGGGACTAGCGGAGAGATCCTACAATGAGCAGTTCTTC
>TRBV20-1|.|many|13|TRBJ1-1
CSARVWGDTEAFF
TGCAGTGCTAGAGTGTGGGGGGACACTGAAGCTTTCTTT
>TRBV9|TRBD1|once|15|TRBJ1-2
CASSPWGEGAYGYTF
TGTGCCAGCAGCCCCTGGGGGGAGGGGGCCTATGGCTACACCTTC
>TRBV5-6|.|many|14|TRBJ2-2
CASSNRPNTGELFF
TGTGCCAGCAGCAATCGTCCGAACACCGGGGAGCTGTTTTTT
>TRBV4-2|TRBD1|.|15|TRBJ2-1
CASSRPGQGAGEQFF
TGTGCCAGCAGCCGGCCGGGACAGGGGGCCGGGGAGCAGTTCTTC
>TRBV20-1|.|many|15|TRBJ1-6
CSASSGGYFNSPLHF
TGCAGTGCTAGTTCGGGGGGGTATTTCAATTCACCCCTCCACTTT
>TRBV9|TRBD2|many|15|TRBJ2-7
CASSVGLAGTYEQYF
TGTGCCAGCAGCGTAGGTCTAGCGGGAACCTACGAGCAGTACTTC
>TRBV30|TRBD2|many|15|TRBJ2-1
CAWTPASGTYNEQFF
TGTGCCTGGACACCCGCTAGCGGGACTTACAATGAGCAGTTCTTC
>TRBV11-2|.|many|18|TRBJ2-6
CASTKRRTDLSGANVLTF
TGTGCCAGCACCAAAAGGCGTACAGATCTCTCTGGGGCCAACGTCCTGACTTTC
>TRBV19|TRBD1|.|15|TRBJ1-5
CASSIGTGGNQPQHF
TGTGCCAGTAGTATAGGGACAGGGGGGAATCAGCCCCAGCATTTT
>TRBV28|.|many|18|TRBJ1-1
CASSYIALPGSANTEAFF
TGTGCCAGCAGTTACATCGCCCTGCCGGGGTCGGCGAACACTGAAGCTTTCTTT
>TRBV10-3|TRBD2|many|14|TRBJ2-5
CAIRSGGAEETQYF
TGTGCCATCAGAAGCGGGGGGGCGGAAGAGACCCAGTACTTC